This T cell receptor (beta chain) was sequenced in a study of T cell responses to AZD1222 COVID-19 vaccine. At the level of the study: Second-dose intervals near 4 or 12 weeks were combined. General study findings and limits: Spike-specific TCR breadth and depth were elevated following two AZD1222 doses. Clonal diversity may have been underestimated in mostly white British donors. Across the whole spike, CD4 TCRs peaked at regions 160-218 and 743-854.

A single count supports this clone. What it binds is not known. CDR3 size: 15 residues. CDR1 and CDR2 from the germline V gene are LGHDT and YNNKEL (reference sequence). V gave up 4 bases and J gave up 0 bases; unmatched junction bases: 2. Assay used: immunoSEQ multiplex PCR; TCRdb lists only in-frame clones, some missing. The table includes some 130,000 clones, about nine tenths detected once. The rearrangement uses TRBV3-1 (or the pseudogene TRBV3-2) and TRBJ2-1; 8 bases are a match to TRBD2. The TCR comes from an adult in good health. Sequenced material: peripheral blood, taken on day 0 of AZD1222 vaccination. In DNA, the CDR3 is TGTGCCAGCAGCCCCGGGACTAGCTCCTACAATGAGCAGTTCTTC. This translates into CASSPGTSSYNEQFF.